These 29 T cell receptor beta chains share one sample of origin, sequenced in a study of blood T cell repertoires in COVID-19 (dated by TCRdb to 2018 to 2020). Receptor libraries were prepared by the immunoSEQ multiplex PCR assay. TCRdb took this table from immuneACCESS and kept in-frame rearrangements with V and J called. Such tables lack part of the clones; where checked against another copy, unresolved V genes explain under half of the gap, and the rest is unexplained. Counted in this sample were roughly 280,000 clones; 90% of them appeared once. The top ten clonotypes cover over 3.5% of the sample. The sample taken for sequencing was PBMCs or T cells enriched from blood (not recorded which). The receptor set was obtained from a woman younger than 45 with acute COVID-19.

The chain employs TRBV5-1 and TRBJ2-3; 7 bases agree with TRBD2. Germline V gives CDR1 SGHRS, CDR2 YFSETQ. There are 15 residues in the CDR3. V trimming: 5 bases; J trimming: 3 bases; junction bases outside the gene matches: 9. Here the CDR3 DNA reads TGCGCCAGCAGTAGCAGCGGGATCCTAACAGATACGCAGTATTTT. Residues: CASSSSGILTDTQYF.

CDR3 sequence reads: CASSAIARGLSGELFF. The CDR3 nucleotides are TGTGCCAGCAGCGCTATAGCGAGAGGGCTCTCCGGGGAGCTGTTTTTT. The chain uses TRBV9 and TRBJ2-2; possible D gene TRBD2, 5 bases. The ends were cut back, 3 bases at V and 6 bases at J, with 18 bases in the middle. The length of the CDR3 is 16 residues. Germline-derived CDR1 and CDR2 are SGDLS and YYNGEE.

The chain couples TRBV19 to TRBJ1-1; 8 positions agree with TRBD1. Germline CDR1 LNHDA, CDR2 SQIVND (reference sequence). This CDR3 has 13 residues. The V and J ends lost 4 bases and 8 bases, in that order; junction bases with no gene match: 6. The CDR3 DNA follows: TGTGCCAGTAGTACACAGGGGGAAGTAGAAGCTTTCTTT. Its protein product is CASSTQGEVEAFF.

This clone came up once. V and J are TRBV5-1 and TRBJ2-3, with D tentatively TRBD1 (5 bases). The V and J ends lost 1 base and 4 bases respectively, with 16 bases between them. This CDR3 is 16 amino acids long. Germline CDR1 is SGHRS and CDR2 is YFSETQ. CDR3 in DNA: TGCGCCAGCAGCTTGTGGCTAGACAGTTATTCAGATACGCAGTATTTT. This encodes CASSLWLDSYSDTQYF.

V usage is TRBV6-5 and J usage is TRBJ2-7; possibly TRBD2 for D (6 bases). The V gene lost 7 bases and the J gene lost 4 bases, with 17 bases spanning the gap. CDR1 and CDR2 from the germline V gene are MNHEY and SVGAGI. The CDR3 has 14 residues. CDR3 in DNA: TGTGCCAGCACGGGGTTCAGCGCGGGGTACGAGCAGTACTTC. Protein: CASTGFSAGYEQYF.

The CDR3 spells CASSSGTGTSGRISYEQYF. CDR3 bases: TGCGCCAGCAGCTCGGGGACCGGGACTAGCGGGAGGATTTCCTACGAGCAGTACTTC. This chain links TRBV5-1 with TRBJ2-7; 15 bases align to TRBD2. V shed 3 bases, J shed 1 base, and the junction held 11 bases outside the gene matches. The CDR3 spans 19 residues. Germline V CDR1 and CDR2: SGHRS, YFSETQ.

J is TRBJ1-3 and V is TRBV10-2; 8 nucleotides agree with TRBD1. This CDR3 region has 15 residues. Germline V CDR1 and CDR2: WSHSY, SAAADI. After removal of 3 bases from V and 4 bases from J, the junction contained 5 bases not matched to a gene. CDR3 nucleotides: TGCGCCAGCAGTGATCAGGGGGCGGGAGGAAACACCATATATTTT. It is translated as CASSDQGAGGNTIYF.

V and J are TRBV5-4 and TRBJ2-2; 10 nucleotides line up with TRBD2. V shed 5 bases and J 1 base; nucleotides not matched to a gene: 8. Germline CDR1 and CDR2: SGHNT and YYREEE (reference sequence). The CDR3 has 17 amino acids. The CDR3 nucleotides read TGTGCCAGCAGACCAGCGGGAGGGCCCGGGAACACCGGGGAGCTGTTTTTT. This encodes CASRPAGGPGNTGELFF.

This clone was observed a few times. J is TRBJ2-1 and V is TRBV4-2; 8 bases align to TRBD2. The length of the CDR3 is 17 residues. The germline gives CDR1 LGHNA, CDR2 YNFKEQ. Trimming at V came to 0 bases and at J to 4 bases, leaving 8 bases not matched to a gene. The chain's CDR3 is CASSQDRASGHYNEQFF. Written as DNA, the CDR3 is TGTGCCAGCAGCCAAGATCGGGCTAGCGGGCATTACAATGAGCAGTTCTTC.

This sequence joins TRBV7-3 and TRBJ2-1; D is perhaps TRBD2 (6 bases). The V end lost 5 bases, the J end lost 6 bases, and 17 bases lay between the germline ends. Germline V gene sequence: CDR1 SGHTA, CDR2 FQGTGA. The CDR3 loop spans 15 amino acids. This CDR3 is CASSSSGVAGNEQFF. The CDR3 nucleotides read TGTGCCAGCAGCAGTAGCGGAGTCGCAGGCAATGAGCAGTTCTTC. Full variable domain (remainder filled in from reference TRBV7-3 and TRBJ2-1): GAGVSQTPSNKVTEKGKYVELRCDPISGHTALYWYRQSLGQGPEFLIYFQGTGAADDSGLPNDRFFAVRPEGSVSTLKIQRTERGDSAVYLCASSSSGVAGNEQFFGPGTRLTVL.

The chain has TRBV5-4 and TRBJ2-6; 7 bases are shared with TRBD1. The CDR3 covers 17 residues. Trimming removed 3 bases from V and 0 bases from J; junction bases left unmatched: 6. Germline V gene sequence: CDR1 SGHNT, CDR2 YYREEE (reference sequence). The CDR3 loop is CASSYRTGASGANVLTF. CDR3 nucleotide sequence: TGTGCCAGCAGCTATAGGACAGGAGCCTCTGGGGCCAACGTCCTGACTTTC.

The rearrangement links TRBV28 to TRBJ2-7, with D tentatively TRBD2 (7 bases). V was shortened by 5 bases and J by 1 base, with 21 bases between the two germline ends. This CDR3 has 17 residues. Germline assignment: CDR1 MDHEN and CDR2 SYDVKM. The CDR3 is CASSAQGGTAWSYEQYF. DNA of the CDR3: TGTGCCAGCAGTGCACAGGGAGGGACGGCCTGGTCCTACGAGCAGTACTTC.

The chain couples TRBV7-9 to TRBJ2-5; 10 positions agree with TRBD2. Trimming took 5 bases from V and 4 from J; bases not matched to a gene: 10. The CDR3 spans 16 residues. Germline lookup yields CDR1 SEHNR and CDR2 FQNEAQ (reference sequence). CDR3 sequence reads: CASSPPAGGPRETQYF. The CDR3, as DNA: TGTGCCAGCAGCCCGCCAGCGGGAGGGCCAAGAGAGACCCAGTACTTC.

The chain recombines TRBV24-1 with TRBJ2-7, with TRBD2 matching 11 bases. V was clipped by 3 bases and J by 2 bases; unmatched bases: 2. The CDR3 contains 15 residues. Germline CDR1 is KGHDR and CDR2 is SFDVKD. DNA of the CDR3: TGTGCCACCAGTGATGGGACTAGCGGTCCCTACGAGCAGTACTTC. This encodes CATSDGTSGPYEQYF.

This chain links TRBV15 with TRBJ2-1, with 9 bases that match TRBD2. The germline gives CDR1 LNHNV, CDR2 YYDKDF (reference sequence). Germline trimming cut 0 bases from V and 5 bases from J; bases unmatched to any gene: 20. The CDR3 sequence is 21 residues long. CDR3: CATSRDNGVQGRRLADNEQFF. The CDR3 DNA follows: TGTGCCACCAGCAGAGATAATGGGGTTCAGGGAAGGCGACTAGCGGACAATGAGCAGTTCTTC.

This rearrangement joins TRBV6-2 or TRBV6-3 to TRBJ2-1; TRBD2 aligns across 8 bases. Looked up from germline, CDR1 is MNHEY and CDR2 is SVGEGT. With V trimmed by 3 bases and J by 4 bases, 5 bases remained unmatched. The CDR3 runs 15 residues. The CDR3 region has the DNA TGTGCCAGCAGTTATTCGGGGGGGGAATACAATGAGCAGTTCTTC. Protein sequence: CASSYSGGEYNEQFF.

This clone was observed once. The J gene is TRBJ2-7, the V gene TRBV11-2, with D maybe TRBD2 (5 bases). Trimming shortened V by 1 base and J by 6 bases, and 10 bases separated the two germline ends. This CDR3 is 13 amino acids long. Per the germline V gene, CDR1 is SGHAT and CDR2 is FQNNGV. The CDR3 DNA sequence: TGTGCCAGCAGCTTAGTTGAGGGTTTCGAGCAGTACTTC. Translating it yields CASSLVEGFEQYF.

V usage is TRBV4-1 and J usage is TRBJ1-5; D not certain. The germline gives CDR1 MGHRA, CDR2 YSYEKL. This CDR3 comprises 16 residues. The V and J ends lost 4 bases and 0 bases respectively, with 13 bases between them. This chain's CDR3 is CASSPYADYSNQPQHF. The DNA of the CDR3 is TGCGCCAGCAGCCCTTATGCAGATTATAGCAATCAGCCCCAGCATTTT.

The CDR3 bases are TGTGCCAGCTCACCTGTCGGAGCGAACACCGGGGAGCTGTTTTTT. Amino acids: CASSPVGANTGELFF. The chain employs TRBV18 and TRBJ2-2; no definite D call. Germline CDR1 and CDR2: KGHSH and LQKENI. Trimming cost V 3 bases and J 0 bases, with 8 bases left between them. The CDR3 contains 15 residues. Looking up the rest from reference TRBV18 and TRBJ2-2 gives the full variable domain: NAGVMQNPRHLVRRRGQEARLRCSPMKGHSHVYWYRQLPEEGLKFMVYLQKENIIDESGMPKERFSAEFPKEGPSILRIQQVVRGDSAAYFCASSPVGANTGELFFGEGSRLTVL.

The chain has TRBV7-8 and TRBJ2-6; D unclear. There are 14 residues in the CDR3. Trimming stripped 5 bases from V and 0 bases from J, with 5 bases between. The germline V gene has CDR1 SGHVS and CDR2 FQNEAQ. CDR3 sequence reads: CASSRISGANVLTF. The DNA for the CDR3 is TGTGCCAGCAGCCGTATCTCTGGGGCCAACGTCCTGACTTTC.

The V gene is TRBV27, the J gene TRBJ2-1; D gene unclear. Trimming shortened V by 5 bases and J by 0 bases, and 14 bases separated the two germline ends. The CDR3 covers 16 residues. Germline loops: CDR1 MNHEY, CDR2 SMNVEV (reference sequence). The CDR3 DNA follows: TGTGCCAGCAGTCCCTCGTGGCAAAGCTCCTACAATGAGCAGTTCTTC. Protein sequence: CASSPSWQSSYNEQFF.

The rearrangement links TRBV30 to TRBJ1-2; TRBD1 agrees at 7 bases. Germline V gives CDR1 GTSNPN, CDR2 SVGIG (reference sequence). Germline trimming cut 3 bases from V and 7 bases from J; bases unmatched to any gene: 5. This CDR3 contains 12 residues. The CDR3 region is CAWSTDRFGYTF. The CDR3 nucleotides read TGTGCCTGGAGCACGGACAGGTTTGGCTACACCTTC.

The CDR3 nucleotides are TGTGCCAGCAGCCTAAGCGACAGGGACGTATCACCCCTCCACTTT. It encodes CASSLSDRDVSPLHF. The chain combines TRBV4-2 with TRBJ1-6, with 7 bases matching TRBD1. This CDR3 contains 15 residues. J lost 10 bases, V lost 4 bases, and 10 bases had no gene match. Germline-derived CDR1 and CDR2 are LGHNA and YNFKEQ.

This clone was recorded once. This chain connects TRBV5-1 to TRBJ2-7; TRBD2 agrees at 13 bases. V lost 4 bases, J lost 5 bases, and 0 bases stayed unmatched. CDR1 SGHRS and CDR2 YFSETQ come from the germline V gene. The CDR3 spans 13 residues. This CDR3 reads CASSGLAGDEQYF. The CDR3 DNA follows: TGCGCCAGCAGCGGACTAGCGGGAGACGAGCAGTACTTC. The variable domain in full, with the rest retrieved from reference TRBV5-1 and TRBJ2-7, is KAGVTQTPRYLIKTRGQQVTLSCSPISGHRSVSWYQQTPGQGLQFLFEYFSETQRNKGNFPGRFSGRQFSNSRSEMNVSTLELGDSALYLCASSGLAGDEQYFGPGTRLTVT.

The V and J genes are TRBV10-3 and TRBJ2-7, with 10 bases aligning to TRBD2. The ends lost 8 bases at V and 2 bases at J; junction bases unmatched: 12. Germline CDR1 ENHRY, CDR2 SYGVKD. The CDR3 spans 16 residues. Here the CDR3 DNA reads TGTGCCATCCGCCCCGGAGGAGCGGGAGGGACCTACGAGCAGTACTTC. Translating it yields CAIRPGGAGGTYEQYF.

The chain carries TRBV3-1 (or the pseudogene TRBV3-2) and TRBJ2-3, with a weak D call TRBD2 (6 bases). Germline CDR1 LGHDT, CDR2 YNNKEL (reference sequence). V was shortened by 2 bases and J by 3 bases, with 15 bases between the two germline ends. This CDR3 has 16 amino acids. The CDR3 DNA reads TGTGCCAGCAGCCAAAGAGGCAGGAGGGGAACAGATACGCAGTATTTT. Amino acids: CASSQRGRRGTDTQYF.

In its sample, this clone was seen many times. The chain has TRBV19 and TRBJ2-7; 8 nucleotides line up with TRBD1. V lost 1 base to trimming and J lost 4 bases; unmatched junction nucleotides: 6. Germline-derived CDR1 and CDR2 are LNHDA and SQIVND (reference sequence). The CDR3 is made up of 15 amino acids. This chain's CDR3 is CASSIGRGPLYEQYF. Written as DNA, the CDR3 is TGTGCCAGTAGTATAGGCAGGGGGCCACTATACGAGCAGTACTTC.

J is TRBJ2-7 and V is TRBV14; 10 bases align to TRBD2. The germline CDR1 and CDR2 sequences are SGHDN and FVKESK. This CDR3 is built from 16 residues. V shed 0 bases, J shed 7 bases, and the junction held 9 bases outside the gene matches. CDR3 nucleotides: TGTGCCAGCAGCCAAGAAGGGCTAGCGGGAGTTTGGGAGCAGTACTTC. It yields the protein CASSQEGLAGVWEQYF.

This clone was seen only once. This CDR3 is CSASLLGAGGETQYF. Here the CDR3 DNA reads TGCAGTGCTAGTCTTTTGGGAGCGGGAGGGGAGACCCAGTACTTC. The chain links TRBV20-1 to TRBJ2-5; TRBD2 matches 10 bases. In germline, CDR1 is DFQATT, CDR2 SNEGSKA (reference sequence). With V trimmed by 3 bases and J by 5 bases, 9 bases remained unmatched. The CDR3 is 15 residues long.